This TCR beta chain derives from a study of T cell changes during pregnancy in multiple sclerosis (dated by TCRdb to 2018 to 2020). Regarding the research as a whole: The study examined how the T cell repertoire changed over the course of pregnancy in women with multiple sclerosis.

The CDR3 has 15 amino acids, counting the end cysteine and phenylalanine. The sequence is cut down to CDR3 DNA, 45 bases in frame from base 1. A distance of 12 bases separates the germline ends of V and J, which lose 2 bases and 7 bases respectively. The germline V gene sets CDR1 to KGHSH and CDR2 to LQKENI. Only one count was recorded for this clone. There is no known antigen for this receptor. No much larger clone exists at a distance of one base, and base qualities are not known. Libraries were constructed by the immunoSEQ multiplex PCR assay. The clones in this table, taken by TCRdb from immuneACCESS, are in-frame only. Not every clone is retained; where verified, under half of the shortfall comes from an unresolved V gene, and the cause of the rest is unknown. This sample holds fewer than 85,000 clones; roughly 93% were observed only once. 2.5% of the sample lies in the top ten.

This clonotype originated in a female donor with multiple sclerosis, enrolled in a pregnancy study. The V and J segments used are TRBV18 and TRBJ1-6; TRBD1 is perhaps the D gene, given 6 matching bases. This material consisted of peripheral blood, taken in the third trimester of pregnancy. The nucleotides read TGTGCCAGCTCACCAGCACAGGGAGAGAATTCACCCCTCCACTTT. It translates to CASSPAQGENSPLHF.